This is a list of T cell receptor beta chains from one sample in a study of cytomegalovirus exposure and HLA in healthy donors. Produced via immunoSEQ multiplex PCR; TCRdb's table is partial and in-frame only. The data hold about 140,000 clones, with about 75% observed a single time. The sequenced material came from PBMCs. Receptors were obtained from a man aged 55 to 69 in good health and CMV-seronegative. CDR3s include the opening cysteine and the closing phenylalanine or tryptophan. Fields, in order: V gene, D gene, clone size, J gene, CDR3 DNA, CDR3 protein. The D gene is left open where the match is weak. The size of a clone is reported for some rows only, either as once, few or many, or as a class for expanded clones.

v_gene: TRBV7-9
d_gene: NA
abundance: NA
j_gene: TRBJ1-5
CDR3nt: TGTGCCAGCAGCTTAGTAGGGCAGGGCCAGGATCAGCCCCAGCATTTT
CDR3aa: CASSLVGQGQDQPQHF

v_gene: TRBV27
d_gene: NA
abundance: once
j_gene: TRBJ2-7
CDR3nt: TGTGCCAGCAGCCCCACAAGACTACTATACGAGCAGTACTTC
CDR3aa: CASSPTRLLYEQYF

v_gene: TRBV28
d_gene: TRBD2
abundance: NA
j_gene: TRBJ2-7
CDR3nt: TGTGCCAGCACCCCTGGACTAGCGGAAGGCTACGAGCAGTACTTC
CDR3aa: CASTPGLAEGYEQYF

v_gene: TRBV11-3
d_gene: TRBD1
abundance: NA
j_gene: TRBJ1-1
CDR3nt: TGTGCCAGCAGCTTCGAACAGGGGGAGGCTTTCTTT
CDR3aa: CASSFEQGEAFF

v_gene: TRBV27
d_gene: NA
abundance: NA
j_gene: TRBJ2-7
CDR3nt: TGTGCCAGCAGTTTTACCGGGAGCTCCTACGAGCAGTACTTC
CDR3aa: CASSFTGSSYEQYF

v_gene: TRBV7-3
d_gene: TRBD1
abundance: NA
j_gene: TRBJ1-4
CDR3nt: TGTGCCAGCACCCGACAGGGGGAAAATGAAAAACTGTTTTTT
CDR3aa: CASTRQGENEKLFF

v_gene: TRBV5-1
d_gene: TRBD1
abundance: NA
j_gene: TRBJ2-2
CDR3nt: TGCGCCAGCAGCTTCCACGGGACAGATAACACCGGGGAGCTGTTTTTT
CDR3aa: CASSFHGTDNTGELFF

v_gene: TRBV2
d_gene: TRBD1
abundance: NA
j_gene: TRBJ2-7
CDR3nt: TGTGCCAGCAGCCCCGGGACAGGGGATGATTACGAGCAGTACTTC
CDR3aa: CASSPGTGDDYEQYF

v_gene: TRBV7-9
d_gene: TRBD1
abundance: NA
j_gene: TRBJ1-3
CDR3nt: TGTGCCAGCAGCCGGACAGGGTCTGGAAACACCATATATTTT
CDR3aa: CASSRTGSGNTIYF

v_gene: TRBV30
d_gene: NA
abundance: NA
j_gene: TRBJ1-5
CDR3nt: TGTGCCTGGAGCGAAGGCGGCAGCAATCAGCCCCAGCATTTT
CDR3aa: CAWSEGGSNQPQHF

v_gene: TRBV11-2
d_gene: NA
abundance: NA
j_gene: TRBJ1-1
CDR3nt: TGTGCCAGCAGCTTGGCGAACACTGAAGCTTTCTTT
CDR3aa: CASSLANTEAFF

v_gene: TRBV19
d_gene: NA
abundance: NA
j_gene: TRBJ2-5
CDR3nt: TGTGCCAGTAGTATAATGGGGTCAGGAGGAGAGACCCAGTACTTC
CDR3aa: CASSIMGSGGETQYF

v_gene: TRBV6-4
d_gene: NA
abundance: NA
j_gene: TRBJ1-2
CDR3nt: TGTGCCAGCAGTGACCCTCACAGGGTCGGAGGTGGCTACACCTTC
CDR3aa: CASSDPHRVGGGYTF

v_gene: TRBV5-1
d_gene: NA
abundance: NA
j_gene: TRBJ1-2
CDR3nt: TGCGCCAGCAGCCCCGGGGTGGACTATGGCTACACCTTC
CDR3aa: CASSPGVDYGYTF

v_gene: TRBV27
d_gene: NA
abundance: NA
j_gene: TRBJ2-7
CDR3nt: TGTGCCAGCAGTTTGATAGGGTTGGGAGAGCAGCACTTC
CDR3aa: CASSLIGLGEQHF

v_gene: TRBV5-6
d_gene: NA
abundance: NA
j_gene: TRBJ1-5
CDR3nt: TGTGCCAGCAGCTCAACTCCCTTGGCAGGGCCCAATCAGCCCCAGCATTTT
CDR3aa: CASSSTPLAGPNQPQHF

v_gene: TRBV7-2
d_gene: TRBD1
abundance: NA
j_gene: TRBJ2-5
CDR3nt: TGTGCCAGCAGCCTCGGACAGGGGCACGAGACCCAGTACTTC
CDR3aa: CASSLGQGHETQYF

v_gene: TRBV5-1
d_gene: TRBD2
abundance: NA
j_gene: TRBJ2-3
CDR3nt: TGCGCCAGCAGCTCGCGGGAGGATAGCACAGATACGCAGTATTTT
CDR3aa: CASSSREDSTDTQYF

v_gene: TRBV10-3
d_gene: TRBD2
abundance: few
j_gene: TRBJ2-7
CDR3nt: TGTGCCATCAGTGAGTCGAAAGGGGCGGGAGTACGATCCGAGCAGTACTTC
CDR3aa: CAISESKGAGVRSEQYF

v_gene: TRBV2
d_gene: TRBD2
abundance: NA
j_gene: TRBJ2-2
CDR3nt: TGTGCCAGCAGTGAAGCGGGAGGGAGACCCGGGGAGCTGTTTTTT
CDR3aa: CASSEAGGRPGELFF

v_gene: TRBV7-6
d_gene: TRBD1
abundance: NA
j_gene: TRBJ2-7
CDR3nt: TGTGCCAGCAGCTTAGCAGTTGACAGGGGGCAATCCTACGAGCAGTACTTC
CDR3aa: CASSLAVDRGQSYEQYF

v_gene: TRBV19
d_gene: NA
abundance: NA
j_gene: TRBJ1-4
CDR3nt: TGTGCCAGCCGGGATAGAGTCGGAGAAAAACTGTTTTTT
CDR3aa: CASRDRVGEKLFF

v_gene: TRBV5-1
d_gene: TRBD2
abundance: NA
j_gene: TRBJ2-1
CDR3nt: TGCGCCAGCAGCTTAAGCGGGAGGAACAATGAGCAGTTCTTC
CDR3aa: CASSLSGRNNEQFF

v_gene: TRBV15
d_gene: TRBD1
abundance: NA
j_gene: TRBJ2-7
CDR3nt: TGTGCCACCAGCAGAGACCGACAGGGAATCAGCGAGCAGTACTTC
CDR3aa: CATSRDRQGISEQYF

v_gene: TRBV5-4
d_gene: TRBD2
abundance: NA
j_gene: TRBJ2-1
CDR3nt: TGTGCCAGCAGCCCGACTAGCGGAAGGTTCGGCAATGAGCAGTTCTTC
CDR3aa: CASSPTSGRFGNEQFF

v_gene: TRBV11-3
d_gene: TRBD2
abundance: NA
j_gene: TRBJ2-4
CDR3nt: TGTGCCAGCAGCTCCTGGTACGGGACTAGTGAAAACATTCAGTACTTC
CDR3aa: CASSSWYGTSENIQYF

v_gene: TRBV4-3
d_gene: TRBD2
abundance: NA
j_gene: TRBJ2-2
CDR3nt: TGCGCCAGCAGCCACGACCCCCCCGGGACTAGCGGGAGACGGTGGTACACCGGGGAGCTGTTTTTT
CDR3aa: CASSHDPPGTSGRRWYTGELFF

v_gene: TRBV6-5
d_gene: NA
abundance: NA
j_gene: TRBJ2-7
CDR3nt: TGTGCCAGCACCCGTGGGACTGATGCCTACGAGCAGTACTTC
CDR3aa: CASTRGTDAYEQYF

v_gene: TRBV27
d_gene: TRBD2
abundance: NA
j_gene: TRBJ2-5
CDR3nt: TGTGCCAGCAGTCCCGCGGGAGGGATCGGGGAGACCCAGTACTTC
CDR3aa: CASSPAGGIGETQYF

v_gene: TRBV14
d_gene: TRBD1
abundance: NA
j_gene: TRBJ1-4
CDR3nt: TGTGCCAGCAGCCGGAGCCGGGACAGGGCTGAAAAACTGTTTTTT
CDR3aa: CASSRSRDRAEKLFF

v_gene: TRBV4-1
d_gene: TRBD1
abundance: once
j_gene: TRBJ2-5
CDR3nt: TGCGCCAGCAGCACCGGACAGGGAGGAGAGACCCAGTACTTC
CDR3aa: CASSTGQGGETQYF

v_gene: TRBV6-4
d_gene: TRBD2
abundance: NA
j_gene: TRBJ2-3
CDR3nt: TGTGCCAGCACCAAACTAGCGGATCCCACAGATACGCAGTATTTT
CDR3aa: CASTKLADPTDTQYF

v_gene: TRBV9
d_gene: TRBD2
abundance: NA
j_gene: TRBJ2-1
CDR3nt: TGTGCCAGCAGCGTAGACGATGCGGGAGGGGGGTTCTTC
CDR3aa: CASSVDDAGGGFF

v_gene: TRBV28
d_gene: NA
abundance: NA
j_gene: TRBJ2-2
CDR3nt: TGTGCCAGCAGTGCTACCCTCGGACAGAACACCGGGGAGCTGTTTTTT
CDR3aa: CASSATLGQNTGELFF

v_gene: TRBV7-3
d_gene: TRBD2
abundance: few
j_gene: TRBJ2-1
CDR3nt: TGTGCCAGCAGTCCTAGCGGGACGAATGAGCAGTTCTTC
CDR3aa: CASSPSGTNEQFF

v_gene: TRBV7-8
d_gene: NA
abundance: once
j_gene: TRBJ2-2
CDR3nt: TGTGCCAGCAGCTCAACTCATCAGGGGTACCCCGGGGAGCTGTTTTTT
CDR3aa: CASSSTHQGYPGELFF

v_gene: TRBV28
d_gene: NA
abundance: NA
j_gene: TRBJ1-1
CDR3nt: TGTGCCAGCAGTTTATTGTGGACAGTGAACACTGAAGCTTTCTTT
CDR3aa: CASSLLWTVNTEAFF

v_gene: TRBV6-1
d_gene: NA
abundance: NA
j_gene: TRBJ2-7
CDR3nt: TGTGCCAGCAGCTCAGGGGTTACCTACGAGCAGTACTTC
CDR3aa: CASSSGVTYEQYF

v_gene: TRBV5-4
d_gene: TRBD1
abundance: NA
j_gene: TRBJ2-7
CDR3nt: TGTGCCAGCAGCTTGGACAGGGGGAAACCCTACGAGCAGTACTTC
CDR3aa: CASSLDRGKPYEQYF

v_gene: TRBV7-3
d_gene: NA
abundance: NA
j_gene: TRBJ1-1
CDR3nt: TGTGCCAGCGCTCGAGGGGGGAACACTGAAGCTTTCTTT
CDR3aa: CASARGGNTEAFF

v_gene: TRBV6-1
d_gene: NA
abundance: NA
j_gene: TRBJ2-1
CDR3nt: TGTGCCAGCAGTGTTGACTTGGTCTCCTACAATGAGCAGTTCTTC
CDR3aa: CASSVDLVSYNEQFF

v_gene: TRBV5-6
d_gene: TRBD1
abundance: NA
j_gene: TRBJ2-4
CDR3nt: TGTGCCAGCAGCTTCCGGACAGGGAATAAAAACATTCAGTACTTC
CDR3aa: CASSFRTGNKNIQYF

v_gene: TRBV6-1
d_gene: TRBD1
abundance: NA
j_gene: TRBJ2-7
CDR3nt: TGTGCCAGCAGTGAATGGACAGGGGGTGTAACCTACGAGCAGTACTTC
CDR3aa: CASSEWTGGVTYEQYF

v_gene: TRBV19
d_gene: NA
abundance: NA
j_gene: TRBJ1-6
CDR3nt: TGTGCCAGTAGTCCCATAACCGGGGCCCTCCACTTT
CDR3aa: CASSPITGALHF

v_gene: TRBV2
d_gene: TRBD2
abundance: NA
j_gene: TRBJ2-5
CDR3nt: TGTGCCAGCAGTGAACTAGCGGGAGTGGAGACCCAGTACTTC
CDR3aa: CASSELAGVETQYF

v_gene: TRBV28
d_gene: NA
abundance: few
j_gene: TRBJ2-5
CDR3nt: TGTGCCAGCAGTCCGGACCTCGACAGGTATCAAGAGACCCAGTACTTC
CDR3aa: CASSPDLDRYQETQYF

v_gene: TRBV29-1
d_gene: TRBD2
abundance: NA
j_gene: TRBJ2-2
CDR3nt: TGCAGCGCCGAACTAGCGGGAGGAGTCACCGGGGAGCTGTTTTTT
CDR3aa: CSAELAGGVTGELFF

v_gene: TRBV7-3
d_gene: NA
abundance: NA
j_gene: TRBJ2-5
CDR3nt: TGTGCCAGCAGCCTATCCCCGTGGCAGGCTAAAGAGACCCAGTACTTC
CDR3aa: CASSLSPWQAKETQYF

v_gene: TRBV7-6
d_gene: TRBD1
abundance: NA
j_gene: TRBJ2-5
CDR3nt: TGTGCCAGCAGCTTGGGGACAGGGGGAGGAGAGACCCAGTACTTC
CDR3aa: CASSLGTGGGETQYF

v_gene: TRBV5-1
d_gene: TRBD1
abundance: few
j_gene: TRBJ2-7
CDR3nt: TGCGCCAGCAGCCCTGGACAGGGGCACTACGAGCAGTACTTC
CDR3aa: CASSPGQGHYEQYF

v_gene: TRBV28
d_gene: NA
abundance: NA
j_gene: TRBJ2-7
CDR3nt: TGTGCCAGCAGTCCTACAGGGCTAGTTGGCTACGAGCAGTACTTC
CDR3aa: CASSPTGLVGYEQYF

v_gene: TRBV7-2
d_gene: NA
abundance: NA
j_gene: TRBJ1-2
CDR3nt: TGTGCCAGCAGCTTAACGTATGCGATCTACACCTTC
CDR3aa: CASSLTYAIYTF

v_gene: TRBV28
d_gene: TRBD2
abundance: NA
j_gene: TRBJ2-2
CDR3nt: TGTGCCAGTGATCGAGCGGGAGTATATACCGGGGAGCTGTTTTTT
CDR3aa: CASDRAGVYTGELFF

v_gene: TRBV6-5
d_gene: TRBD2
abundance: few
j_gene: TRBJ2-5
CDR3nt: TGTGCCAGCAGGCGGGAGCAAGAGACCCAGTACTTC
CDR3aa: CASRREQETQYF

v_gene: TRBV6-5
d_gene: NA
abundance: NA
j_gene: TRBJ2-1
CDR3nt: TGTGCCAGCAGTCCTGTCGGGGAGAGTAACAATGAGCAGTTCTTC
CDR3aa: CASSPVGESNNEQFF

v_gene: TRBV6-1
d_gene: TRBD1
abundance: NA
j_gene: TRBJ1-4
CDR3nt: TGTGCCAGCAGTGAAGCGGGCAGGGGGAATGAAAAACTGTTTTTT
CDR3aa: CASSEAGRGNEKLFF

v_gene: TRBV11-2
d_gene: TRBD1
abundance: NA
j_gene: TRBJ2-1
CDR3nt: TGTGCCAGCAGCCCCTCGGGACAGACTTACAATGAGCAGTTCTTC
CDR3aa: CASSPSGQTYNEQFF

v_gene: TRBV10-1
d_gene: TRBD2
abundance: NA
j_gene: TRBJ2-7
CDR3nt: TGCGCCAGCAGCCCTAGCGGGGGGTACGAGCAGTACTTC
CDR3aa: CASSPSGGYEQYF

v_gene: TRBV28
d_gene: TRBD1
abundance: few
j_gene: TRBJ1-2
CDR3nt: TGTGCCAGCATTACAGGACAGGCCCGGATTGGCTACACCTTC
CDR3aa: CASITGQARIGYTF